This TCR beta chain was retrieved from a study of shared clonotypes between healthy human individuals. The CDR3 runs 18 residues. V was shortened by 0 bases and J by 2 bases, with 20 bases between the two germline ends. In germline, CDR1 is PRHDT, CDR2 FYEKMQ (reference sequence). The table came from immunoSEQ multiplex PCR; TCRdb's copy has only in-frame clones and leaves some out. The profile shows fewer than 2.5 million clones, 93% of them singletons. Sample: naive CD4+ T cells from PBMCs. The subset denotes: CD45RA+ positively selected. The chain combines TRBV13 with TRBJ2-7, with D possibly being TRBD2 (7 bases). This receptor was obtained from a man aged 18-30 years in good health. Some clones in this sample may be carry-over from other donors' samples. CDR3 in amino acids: CASSLGLGGPMGTYEQYF. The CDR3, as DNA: TGTGCCAGCAGCTTAGGCCTGGGGGGGCCGATGGGGACCTACGAGCAGTACTTC.